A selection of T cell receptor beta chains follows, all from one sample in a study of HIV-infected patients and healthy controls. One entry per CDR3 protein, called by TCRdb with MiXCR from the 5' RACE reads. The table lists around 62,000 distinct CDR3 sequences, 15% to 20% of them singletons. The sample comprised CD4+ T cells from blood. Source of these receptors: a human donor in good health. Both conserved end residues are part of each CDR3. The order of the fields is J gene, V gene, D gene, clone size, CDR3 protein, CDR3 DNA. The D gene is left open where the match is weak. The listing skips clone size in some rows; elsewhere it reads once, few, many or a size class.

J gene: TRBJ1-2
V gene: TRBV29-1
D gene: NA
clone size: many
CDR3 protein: CSVEDRAAPGYTF
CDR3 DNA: TGCAGCGTTGAAGATCGGGCAGCGCCTGGCTACACCTTC

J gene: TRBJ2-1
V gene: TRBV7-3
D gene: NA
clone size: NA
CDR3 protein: CASSLTGAGEQFF
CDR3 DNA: TGTGCCAGCAGCTTAACCGGAGCAGGAGAGCAGTTCTTC

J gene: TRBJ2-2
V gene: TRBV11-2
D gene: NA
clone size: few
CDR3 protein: CASTAAVRLHLNTGELFF
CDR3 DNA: TGTGCCAGCACGGCCGCGGTGCGGCTCCACCTGAACACCGGGGAGCTGTTTTTT

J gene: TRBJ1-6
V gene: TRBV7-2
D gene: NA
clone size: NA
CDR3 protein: CASSLAGGLGSPLHF
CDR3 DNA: TGTGCCAGCAGCTTAGCTGGGGGGCTTGGCTCACCCCTCCACTTT

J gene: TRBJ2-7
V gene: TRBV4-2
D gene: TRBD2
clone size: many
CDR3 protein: CASSQAPGTSGGVSYEQYF
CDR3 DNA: TGTGCCAGCAGCCAGGCCCCCGGGACTAGCGGGGGAGTTAGCTACGAGCAGTACTTC

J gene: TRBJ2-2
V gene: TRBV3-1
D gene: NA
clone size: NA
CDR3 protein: CASSQGLPPNTGELFF
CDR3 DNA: TGTGCCAGCAGCCAAGGGCTACCTCCGAACACCGGGGAGCTGTTTTTT

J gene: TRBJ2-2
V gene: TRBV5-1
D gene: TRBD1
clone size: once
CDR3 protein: CASSSAGTGGTGELFF
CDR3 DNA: TGCGCCAGCAGCTCCGCCGGGACAGGGGGCACCGGGGAGCTGTTTTTT

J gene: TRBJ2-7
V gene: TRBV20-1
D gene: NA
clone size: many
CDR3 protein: CSASRTASYEQYF
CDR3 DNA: TGCAGTGCCTCCCGGACGGCCTCCTACGAGCAGTACTTC

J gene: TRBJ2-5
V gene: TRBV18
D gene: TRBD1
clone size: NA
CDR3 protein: CASSPPSNRGPKETQYF
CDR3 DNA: TGTGCCAGCTCACCACCGTCGAACAGGGGGCCCAAAGAGACCCAGTACTTC

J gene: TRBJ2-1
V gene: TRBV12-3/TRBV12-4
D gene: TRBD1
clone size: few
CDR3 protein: CASSPDRGAYNEQFF
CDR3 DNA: TGTGCCAGCAGTCCCGACAGGGGGGCCTACAATGAGCAGTTCTTC

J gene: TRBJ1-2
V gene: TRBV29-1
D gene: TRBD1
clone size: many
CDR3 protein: CSVYGTDNNYGYTF
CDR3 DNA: TGCAGCGTTTACGGGACAGACAACAACTATGGCTACACCTTC

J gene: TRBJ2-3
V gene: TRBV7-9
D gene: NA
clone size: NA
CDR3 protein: CASSPPGGGTTDTQYF
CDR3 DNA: TGTGCCAGCAGCCCGCCAGGTGGGGGTACAACAGATACGCAGTATTTT

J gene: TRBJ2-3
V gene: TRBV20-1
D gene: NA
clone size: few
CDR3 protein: CSARGGARPDTQYF
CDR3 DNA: TGCAGTGCTAGAGGGGGTGCCCGACCCGATACGCAGTATTTT

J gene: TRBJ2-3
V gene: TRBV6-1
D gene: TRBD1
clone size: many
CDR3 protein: CASSGLPGQRTDTQYF
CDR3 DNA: TGTGCCAGCAGTGGTCTACCGGGACAGCGCACAGATACGCAGTATTTT

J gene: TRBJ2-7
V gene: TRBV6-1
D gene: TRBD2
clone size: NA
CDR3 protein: CASSASGSSEQYF
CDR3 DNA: TGTGCCAGCAGTGCTAGCGGGAGCTCCGAGCAGTACTTC